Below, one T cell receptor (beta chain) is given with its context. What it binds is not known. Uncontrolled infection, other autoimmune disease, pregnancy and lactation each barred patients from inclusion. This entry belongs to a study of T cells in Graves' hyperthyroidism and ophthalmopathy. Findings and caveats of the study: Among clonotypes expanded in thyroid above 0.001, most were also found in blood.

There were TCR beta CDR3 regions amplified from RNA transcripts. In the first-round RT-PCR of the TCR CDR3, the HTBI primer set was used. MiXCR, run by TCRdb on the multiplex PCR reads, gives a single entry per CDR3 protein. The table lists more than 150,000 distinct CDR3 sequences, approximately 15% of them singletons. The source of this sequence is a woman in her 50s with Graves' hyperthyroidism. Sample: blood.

The CDR3, as DNA: TGTGCCAGTAACGGGGGGGGCGTCGGGGAGCTGTTTTTT. It yields the protein CASNGGGVGELFF. The V and J genes are TRBV19 and TRBJ2-2; 8 positions match TRBD2. The CDR3 length is 13 residues. The ends lost 7 bases at V and 7 bases at J; junction bases unmatched: 5. The germline V gene encodes CDR1 LNHDA and CDR2 SQIVND (reference sequence).